The clone carrying this T cell receptor (beta chain) was counted many times. The data were taken from a study of T cells in Graves' hyperthyroidism and ophthalmopathy. Researchers took RNA transcripts and amplified the TCR beta CDR3 regions from them. A set of HTBI primers served as the primers for a first-round RT-PCR of the TCR CDR3. TCRdb fed the multiplex PCR reads into MiXCR, producing one record per CDR3 protein. The table records just under 750,000 distinct CDR3 sequences, about a third of them present only once. The study defined stable Graves' hyperthyroidism as no ophthalmopathy progression within 18 months. Orbital computed tomography and thyroid ultrasound, together with serum TRAb and thyroxine and clinical symptoms, were used for diagnoses. This sequence was found in a woman aged 40 to 50 with Graves' hyperthyroidism. Input material: blood.

The CDR3 reads CASRFAGVETQYF. The CDR3 DNA reads as TGTGCCAGCAGATTCGCAGGGGTAGAGACCCAGTACTTC. The V call is TRBV7-8, the J call TRBJ2-5, with D perhaps TRBD1 (6 bases). The CDR3 covers 13 residues. Germline V gives CDR1 SGHVS, CDR2 FQNEAQ. V dropped 6 bases and J dropped 4 bases, with 12 bases sitting between them.